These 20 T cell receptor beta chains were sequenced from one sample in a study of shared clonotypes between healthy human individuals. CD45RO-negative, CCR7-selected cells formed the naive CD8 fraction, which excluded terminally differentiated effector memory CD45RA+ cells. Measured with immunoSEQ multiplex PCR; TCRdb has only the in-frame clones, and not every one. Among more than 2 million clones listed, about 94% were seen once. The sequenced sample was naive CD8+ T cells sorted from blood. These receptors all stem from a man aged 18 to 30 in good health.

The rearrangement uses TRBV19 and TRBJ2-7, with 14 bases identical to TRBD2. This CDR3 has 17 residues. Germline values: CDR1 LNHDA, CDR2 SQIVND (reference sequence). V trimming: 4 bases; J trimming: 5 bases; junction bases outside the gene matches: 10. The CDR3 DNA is TGTGCCAGTAGTAAGGGACTAGCGGGAGCGAGTAATCACGAGCAGTACTTC. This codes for CASSKGLAGASNHEQYF.

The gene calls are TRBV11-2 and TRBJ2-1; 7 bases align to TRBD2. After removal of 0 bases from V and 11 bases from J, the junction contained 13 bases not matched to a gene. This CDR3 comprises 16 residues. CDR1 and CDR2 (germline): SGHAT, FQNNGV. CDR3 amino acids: CASSLDGKASGNQQFF. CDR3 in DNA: TGTGCCAGCAGCTTAGACGGTAAGGCTAGCGGTAACCAGCAGTTCTTC.

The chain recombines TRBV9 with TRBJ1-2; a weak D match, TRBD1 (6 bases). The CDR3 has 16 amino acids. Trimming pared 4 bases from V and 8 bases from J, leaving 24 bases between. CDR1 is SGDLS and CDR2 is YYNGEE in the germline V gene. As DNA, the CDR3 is TGTGCCAGCAGCTCCTCAAGCCGGGGGGCGTCGGAAGGCTACACCTTC. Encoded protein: CASSSSSRGASEGYTF.

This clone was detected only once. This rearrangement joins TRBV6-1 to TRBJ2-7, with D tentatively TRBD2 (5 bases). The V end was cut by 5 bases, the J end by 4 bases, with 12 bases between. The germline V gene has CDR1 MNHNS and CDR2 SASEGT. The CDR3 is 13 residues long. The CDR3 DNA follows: TGTGCCAGCAGTTCCCGGACTGAGTACGAGCAGTACTTC. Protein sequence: CASSSRTEYEQYF.

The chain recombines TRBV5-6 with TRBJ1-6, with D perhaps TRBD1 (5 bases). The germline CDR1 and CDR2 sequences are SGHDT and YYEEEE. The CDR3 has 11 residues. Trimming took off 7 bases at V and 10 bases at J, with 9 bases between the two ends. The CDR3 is CASAGSSPLHF. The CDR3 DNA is TGTGCCAGCGCAGGGTCGTCACCCCTCCACTTT.

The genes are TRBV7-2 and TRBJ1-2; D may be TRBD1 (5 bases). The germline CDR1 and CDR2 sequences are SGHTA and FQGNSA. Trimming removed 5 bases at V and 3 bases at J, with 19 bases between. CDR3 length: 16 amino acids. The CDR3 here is CASSPGGYTIDYGYTF. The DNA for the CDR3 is TGTGCCAGCAGCCCTGGGGGTTACACGATTGACTATGGCTACACCTTC.

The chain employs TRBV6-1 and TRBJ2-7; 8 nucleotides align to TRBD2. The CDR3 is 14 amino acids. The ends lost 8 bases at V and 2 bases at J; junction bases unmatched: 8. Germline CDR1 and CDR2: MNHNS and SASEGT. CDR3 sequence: CASLLQRGTYEQYF. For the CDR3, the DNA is TGTGCCAGCCTGTTGCAGCGGGGGACCTACGAGCAGTACTTC.

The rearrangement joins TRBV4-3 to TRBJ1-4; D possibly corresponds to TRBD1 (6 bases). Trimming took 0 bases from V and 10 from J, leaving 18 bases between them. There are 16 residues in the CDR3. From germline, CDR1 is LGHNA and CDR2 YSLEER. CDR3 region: CASSQETTGLLGKLFF. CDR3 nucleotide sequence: TGCGCCAGCAGCCAAGAAACCACAGGGCTTCTCGGAAAACTGTTTTTT.

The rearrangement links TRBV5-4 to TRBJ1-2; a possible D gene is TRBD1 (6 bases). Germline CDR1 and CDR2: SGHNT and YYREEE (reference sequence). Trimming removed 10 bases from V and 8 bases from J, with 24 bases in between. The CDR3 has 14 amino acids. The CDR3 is CASRLGGGLSGYTF. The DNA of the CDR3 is TGTGCCTCCAGGTTAGGAGGGGGTTTGAGCGGCTACACCTTC.

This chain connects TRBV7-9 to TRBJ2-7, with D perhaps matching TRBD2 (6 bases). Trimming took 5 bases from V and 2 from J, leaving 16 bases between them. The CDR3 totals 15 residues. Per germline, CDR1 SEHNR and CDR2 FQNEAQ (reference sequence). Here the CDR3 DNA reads TGTGCCAGCAGCCCCTCCGGGACTTCGGCCTACGAGCAGTACTTC. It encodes CASSPSGTSAYEQYF.

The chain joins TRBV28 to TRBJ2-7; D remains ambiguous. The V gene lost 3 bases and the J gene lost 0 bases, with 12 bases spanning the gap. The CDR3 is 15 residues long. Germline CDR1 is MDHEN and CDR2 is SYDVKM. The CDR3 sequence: CASSFRGPLSYEQYF. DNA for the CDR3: TGTGCCAGCAGTTTCCGAGGACCCCTCTCCTACGAGCAGTACTTC.

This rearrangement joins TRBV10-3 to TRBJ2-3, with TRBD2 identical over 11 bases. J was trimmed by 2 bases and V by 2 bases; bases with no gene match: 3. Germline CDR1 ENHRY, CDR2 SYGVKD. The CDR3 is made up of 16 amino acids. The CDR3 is CAISETSGSFTDTQYF. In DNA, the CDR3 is TGTGCCATCAGTGAGACTAGCGGGAGTTTCACAGATACGCAGTATTTT.

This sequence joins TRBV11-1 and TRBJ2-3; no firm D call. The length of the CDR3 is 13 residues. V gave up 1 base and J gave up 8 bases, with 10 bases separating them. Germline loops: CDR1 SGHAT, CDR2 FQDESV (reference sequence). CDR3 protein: CASSLGWSGTQYF. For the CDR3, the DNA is TGTGCCAGCAGCTTAGGGTGGTCGGGTACGCAGTATTTT.

Written as DNA, the CDR3 is TGTGCCAGCAGCGTAGACATCACCAGGGTTGGGAATGAGCAGTTCTTC. It yields the protein CASSVDITRVGNEQFF. This chain uses TRBV9 with TRBJ2-1, with D perhaps matching TRBD1 (5 bases). This CDR3 comprises 16 residues. The V end was cut by 0 bases, the J end by 7 bases, with 17 bases between. Germline CDR1 reads SGDLS; CDR2 reads YYNGEE.

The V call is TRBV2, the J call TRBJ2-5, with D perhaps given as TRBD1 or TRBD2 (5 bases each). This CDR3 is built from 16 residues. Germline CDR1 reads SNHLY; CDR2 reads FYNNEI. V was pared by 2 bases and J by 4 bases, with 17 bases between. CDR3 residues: CASSESGWGIGETQYF. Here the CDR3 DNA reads TGTGCCAGCAGTGAATCGGGGTGGGGGATTGGAGAGACCCAGTACTTC.

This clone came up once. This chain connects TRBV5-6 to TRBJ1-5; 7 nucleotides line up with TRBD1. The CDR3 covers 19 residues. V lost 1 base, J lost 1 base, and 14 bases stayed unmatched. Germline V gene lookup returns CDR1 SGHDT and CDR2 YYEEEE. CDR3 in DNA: TGTGCCAGCAGCTTGTTCCAGGGGGAAGCCCCGGGGAGCAATCAGCCCCAGCATTTT. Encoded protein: CASSLFQGEAPGSNQPQHF.

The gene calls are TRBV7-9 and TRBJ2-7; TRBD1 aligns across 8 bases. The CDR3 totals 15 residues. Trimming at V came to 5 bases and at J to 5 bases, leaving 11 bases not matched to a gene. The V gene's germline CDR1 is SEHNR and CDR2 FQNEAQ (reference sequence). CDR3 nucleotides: TGTGCCAGCAGCCCACTAACCGCAGGGGGCCACGAGCAGTACTTC. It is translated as CASSPLTAGGHEQYF.

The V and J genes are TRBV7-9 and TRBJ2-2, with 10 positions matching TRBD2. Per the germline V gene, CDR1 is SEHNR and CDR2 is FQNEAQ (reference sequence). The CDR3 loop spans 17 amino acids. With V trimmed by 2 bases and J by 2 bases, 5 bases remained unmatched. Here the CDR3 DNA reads TGTGCCAGCAGCTTACCTAGCGGGGGAGAAAACACCGGGGAGCTGTTTTTT. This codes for CASSLPSGGENTGELFF.

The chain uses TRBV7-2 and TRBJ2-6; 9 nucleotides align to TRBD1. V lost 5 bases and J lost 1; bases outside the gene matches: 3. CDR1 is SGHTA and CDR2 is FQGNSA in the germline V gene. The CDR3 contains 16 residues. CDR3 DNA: TGTGCCAGCAGCCCCGGGACAGGGTCTGGGGCCAACGTCCTGACTTTC. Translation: CASSPGTGSGANVLTF.

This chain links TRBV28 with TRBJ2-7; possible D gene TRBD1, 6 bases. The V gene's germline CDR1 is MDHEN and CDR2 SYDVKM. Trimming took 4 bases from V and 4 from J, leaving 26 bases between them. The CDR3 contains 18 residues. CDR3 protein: CASSSLYVPTGSAYEQYF. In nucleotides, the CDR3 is TGTGCCAGCAGTTCATTATACGTCCCGACAGGATCGGCATACGAGCAGTACTTC.